The T cell receptor beta chain described here comes from a study of blood T cell repertoires in COVID-19. Study-wide context: COVID-19 samples, acute and convalescent, were from the United States, Italy and Spain. T cells, B-cell-depleted T cells, or PBMCs supplied cDNA or gDNA.

This CDR3 is 16 amino acids long. Trimming took 1 base from V and 0 from J, leaving 11 bases between them. Germline V gene data show CDR1 as KGHSH and CDR2 as LQKENI. Source study methods: Estimation of nucleated cell counts relied on the amplification of reference gene primers. The method was immunoSEQ multiplex PCR; TCRdb's version includes in-frame clones alone and lacks a portion of them. The DNA was the basis for D and trimming; V, J and clone size are from that table. The sample shows a few hundred thousand clones, 75% to 90% of them seen only once. The clonotype originates from a man aged 60-69 years who had recovered from COVID-19. The sequencing input was peripheral blood. V is TRBV18 and J is TRBJ2-3, with D perhaps matching TRBD2 (6 bases). DNA of the CDR3: TGTGCCAGCTCACCACTTATGGGGACTAGCACAGATACGCAGTATTTT. Protein product: CASSPLMGTSTDTQYF.